These 9 T cell receptor beta chains were all obtained from the same sample, sequenced in a study of CD8 T cells in ankylosing spondylitis. Their cognate antigens are unknown. TCRdb reprocessed the 5' RACE reads with MiXCR, giving one entry per CDR3 protein. The repertoire holds about 540,000 distinct CDR3 sequences, with 12% as singletons. Study results and limitations: Typical of ankylosing spondylitis blood, it appeared, was a TCR beta motif of several highly homologous variants.

What was sequenced was blood, either unsorted or a sorted T cell fraction (not recorded which). The source is a male donor with ankylosing spondylitis.

The chain carries TRBV2 and TRBJ1-1; possibly TRBD1 for D (6 bases). V was shortened by 1 base and J by 11 bases, with 11 bases between the two germline ends. The CDR3 loop spans 12 amino acids. Germline V gene lookup returns CDR1 SNHLY and CDR2 FYNNEI. CDR3 DNA sequence: TGTGCCAGCAGTGAAGTGGGTCAGGGGGCTTTCTTT. Residues: CASSEVGQGAFF.

J is TRBJ2-2 and V is TRBV2, with unresolved D. The germline gives CDR1 SNHLY, CDR2 FYNNEI. The CDR3 has 13 amino acids. V was clipped by 7 bases and J by 5 bases, with 11 bases between them. CDR3 protein: CASNLGLTGELFF. CDR3 bases: TGTGCCAGCAATCTTGGCCTAACCGGGGAGCTGTTTTTT.

This clonotype has only a few counts. The chain combines TRBV28 with TRBJ1-2, with D possibly TRBD1 on 5 matching bases. The length of the CDR3 is 12 residues. Germline values: CDR1 MDHEN, CDR2 SYDVKM. The germline V and J ends were trimmed by 6 bases and 8 bases, with 13 bases remaining between them. CDR3 DNA: TGTGCCAGCAGCCAAGGGGTGCTGGGCTACACCTTC. Translated: CASSQGVLGYTF.

This clonotype was seen at least ten times. The J gene is TRBJ1-5, the V gene TRBV4-1; D not certain. The ends were cut back, 0 bases at V and 7 bases at J, with 13 bases in the middle. CDR1 is MGHRA and CDR2 is YSYEKL in the germline V gene. The CDR3 consists of 15 residues. CDR3 nucleotides: TGCGCCAGCAGCCAAGATCAGAGGGAGAGGCAGCCCCAGCATTTT. This codes for CASSQDQRERQPQHF.

The chain couples TRBV15 to TRBJ2-5; 10 bases map to TRBD2. The CDR3 is 17 residues long. Trimming removed 5 bases from V and 2 bases from J; junction bases left unmatched: 11. The germline V gene encodes CDR1 LNHNV and CDR2 YYDKDF (reference sequence). The CDR3 DNA sequence: TGTGCCACCAGCGGAAGACTAAGCGGGAGGGATCAAGAGACCCAGTACTTC. Its protein product is CATSGRLSGRDQETQYF.

There are many counts of this clonotype. This chain links TRBV12-3 or TRBV12-4 with TRBJ2-2, with TRBD1 identical over 9 bases. This CDR3 contains 15 residues. V shed 6 bases, J shed 3 bases, and the junction held 5 bases outside the gene matches. This chain's CDR3 is CASSAGTGHTGELFF. The CDR3 DNA reads as TGTGCCAGCAGCGCCGGGACAGGGCACACCGGGGAGCTGTTTTTT.

This clonotype came up a few times. The V gene is TRBV20-1, the J gene TRBJ2-7; tentatively, D is TRBD1 (7 bases). Trimming took off 3 bases at V and 11 bases at J, with 17 bases between the two ends. This CDR3 comprises 12 residues. CDR1 is DFQATT, CDR2 SNEGSKA, per germline (reference sequence). CDR3 protein: CSARELDRREYV. The CDR3 DNA follows: TGCAGTGCTAGGGAGCTGGACAGGAGGGAGTACGTC.

CDR3 loop: CAWGPGTGGVDEQFF. The CDR3 DNA follows: TGTGCCTGGGGCCCAGGGACAGGGGGAGTCGATGAGCAGTTCTTC. The gene calls are TRBV30 and TRBJ2-1; 11 bases agree with TRBD1. With 5 bases clipped from V and 8 bases from J, the junction kept 11 bases outside the gene matches. The CDR3 covers 15 residues. Germline V gene lookup returns CDR1 GTSNPN and CDR2 SVGIG (reference sequence).

This clonotype was counted between two and nine times. V and J are TRBV10-3 and TRBJ2-2; 8 nucleotides align to TRBD2. The trim removed 2 bases at V and 4 bases at J, leaving 12 bases unmatched. The CDR3 has 18 amino acids. CDR1 ENHRY and CDR2 SYGVKD come from the germline V gene. Here the CDR3 reads CAISEEGLEKSITGELFF. CDR3 in DNA: TGTGCCATCAGTGAGGAGGGACTAGAGAAGTCCATCACCGGGGAGCTGTTTTTT.